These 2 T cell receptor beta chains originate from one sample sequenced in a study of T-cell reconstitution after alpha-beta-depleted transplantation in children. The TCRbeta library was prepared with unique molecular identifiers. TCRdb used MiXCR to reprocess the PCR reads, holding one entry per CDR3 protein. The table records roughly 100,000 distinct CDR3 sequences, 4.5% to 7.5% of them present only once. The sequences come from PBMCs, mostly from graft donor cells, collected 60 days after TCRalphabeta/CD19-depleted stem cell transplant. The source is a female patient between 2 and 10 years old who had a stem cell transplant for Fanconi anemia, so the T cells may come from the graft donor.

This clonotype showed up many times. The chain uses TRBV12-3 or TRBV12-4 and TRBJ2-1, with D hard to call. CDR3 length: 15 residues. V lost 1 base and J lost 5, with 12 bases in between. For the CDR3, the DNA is TGTGCCAGCAGTTTAGGGGCTAGTGCCCACAATGAGCAGTTCTTC. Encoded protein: CASSLGASAHNEQFF.

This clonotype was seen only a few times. The CDR3 DNA follows: TGTGCCAGCAGCCACCGGGACTGGGCGGTGGTTGAGCAGTTCTTC. As protein: CASSHRDWAVVEQFF. This chain connects TRBV3-1 to TRBJ2-1, with D tentatively TRBD2 (6 bases). With 3 bases removed from V and 9 bases from J, the gap between germline ends came to 18 bases. Per germline, CDR1 LGHDT and CDR2 YNNKEL (reference sequence). The CDR3 loop spans 15 amino acids.